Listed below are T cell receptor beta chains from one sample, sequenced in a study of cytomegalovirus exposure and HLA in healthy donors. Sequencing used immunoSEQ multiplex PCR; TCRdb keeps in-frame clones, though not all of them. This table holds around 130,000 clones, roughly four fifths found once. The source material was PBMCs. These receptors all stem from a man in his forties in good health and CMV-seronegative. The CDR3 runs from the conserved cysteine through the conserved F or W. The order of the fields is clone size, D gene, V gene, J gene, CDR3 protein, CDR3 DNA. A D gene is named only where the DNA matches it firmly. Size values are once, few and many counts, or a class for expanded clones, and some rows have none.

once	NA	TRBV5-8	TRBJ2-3	CASSLGLRTDTQYF	TGTGCCAGCAGCTTGGGACTCCGCACAGATACGCAGTATTTT
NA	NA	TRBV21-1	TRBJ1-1	CASKTPGDTEAFF	TGTGCCAGCAAGACTCCGGGGGACACTGAAGCTTTCTTT
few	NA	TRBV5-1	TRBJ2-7	CASSLAARQDEQYF	TGCGCCAGCAGCTTGGCTGCCAGGCAGGACGAGCAGTACTTC
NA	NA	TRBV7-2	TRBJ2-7	CASSLVAGSSYEQYF	TGTGCCAGCAGCTTAGTTGCAGGTTCCTCCTACGAGCAGTACTTC
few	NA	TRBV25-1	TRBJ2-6	CASRPTGSGANGLTF	TGTGCCAGCAGACCCACAGGGTCTGGGGCCAACGGCCTGACTTTC
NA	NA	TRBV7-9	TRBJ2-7	CASSLSPSYEQYF	TGTGCCAGCAGCCTCTCCCCGTCCTACGAGCAGTACTTC
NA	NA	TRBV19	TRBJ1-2	CASSIPRQGYTF	TGTGCCAGTAGTATACCAAGACAGGGCTACACCTTC
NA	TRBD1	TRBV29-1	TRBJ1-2	CSVTTGRGDYGYTF	TGCAGCGTGACGACAGGGAGAGGGGACTATGGCTACACCTTC
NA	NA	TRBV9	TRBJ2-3	CASSGGDLEDTQYF	TGTGCCAGCAGCGGGGGGGATTTGGAAGATACGCAGTATTTT
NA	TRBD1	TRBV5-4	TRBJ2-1	CASSLLLGTDSEQFF	TGTGCCAGCAGCTTGCTATTAGGGACAGACAGTGAGCAGTTCTTC
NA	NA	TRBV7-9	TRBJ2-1	CASSSLATNEQFF	TGTGCCAGCAGCTCCTTAGCGACCAATGAGCAGTTCTTC
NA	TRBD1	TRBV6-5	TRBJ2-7	CASRGQGAGSYEQYF	TGTGCCAGCAGAGGACAGGGTGCCGGCTCCTACGAGCAGTACTTC
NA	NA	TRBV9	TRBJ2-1	CASSVTTHGDEQFF	TGTGCCAGCAGCGTGACTACACATGGGGATGAGCAGTTCTTC
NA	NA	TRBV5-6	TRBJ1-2	CASSLAYAGLRPYGYTF	TGTGCCAGCAGCTTGGCATACGCGGGACTCCGACCCTATGGCTACACCTTC